The 21 T cell receptor beta chains reported below all come from one sample, sequenced in a study of T cells in tuberculosis. Data came from immunoSEQ multiplex PCR; TCRdb stores just in-frame clones and leaves some out. The sample holds around 26,000 clones, approximately 90% seen once. Sequencing was done on a sample of PBMCs. These receptors were taken from a donor aged 10 to 29 with latent tuberculosis or without tuberculosis infection. Some clones in this sample may be carry-over from other donors' samples.

The genes are TRBV5-1 and TRBJ2-2; D is perhaps TRBD1 (5 bases). The CDR3 runs 14 residues. The V and J ends lost 4 bases and 4 bases respectively, with 11 bases between them. The germline V gene has CDR1 SGHRS and CDR2 YFSETQ. This CDR3 is CASSLTGPTGELFF. The CDR3 nucleotides are TGCGCCAGCAGCCTTACAGGCCCCACCGGGGAGCTGTTTTTT.

J is TRBJ2-7 and V is TRBV25-1, with 7 nucleotides matching TRBD1. There are 16 residues in the CDR3. Trimming cost V 4 bases and J 7 bases; bases outside gene matches: 16. From germline, CDR1 is MGHDK and CDR2 SYGVNS. The CDR3 sequence: CASSVRRDSLSWEQYF. DNA for the CDR3: TGTGCCAGCAGTGTACGCCGGGACAGCCTTTCGTGGGAGCAGTACTTC.

This sequence joins TRBV15 and TRBJ2-5; perhaps TRBD1 as D (5 bases). There are 17 residues in the CDR3. CDR1 LNHNV and CDR2 YYDKDF come from the germline V gene (reference sequence). The V gene lost 1 base and the J gene lost 5 bases, with 20 bases spanning the gap. As DNA, the CDR3 is TGTGCCACCAGCAGAGGTCAGGGATTGGGGTCGTTGGAGACCCAGTACTTC. Amino acids: CATSRGQGLGSLETQYF.

Only one count was recorded for this clone. The chain couples TRBV5-4 to TRBJ1-1; TRBD1 aligns across 7 bases. The CDR3 runs to 15 residues. V dropped 3 bases and J dropped 4; count of bases not matched to a gene: 9. Germline V gene sequence: CDR1 SGHNT, CDR2 YYREEE (reference sequence). CDR3 coding DNA: TGTGCCAGCAGCTCGACAGGGTGGAGCGGCACTGAAGCTTTCTTT. Its translation is CASSSTGWSGTEAFF.

The V and J genes are TRBV6-1 and TRBJ2-7; 8 bases are shared with TRBD1. This CDR3 contains 15 residues. Germline loops: CDR1 MNHNS, CDR2 SASEGT. The V and J ends lost 6 bases and 0 bases, in that order; junction bases with no gene match: 7. The CDR3 sequence: CASSPTGESSYEQYF. The CDR3 DNA sequence: TGTGCCAGCAGCCCGACAGGGGAGAGCTCCTACGAGCAGTACTTC.

This chain connects TRBV7-9 to TRBJ1-2; a possible D gene is TRBD1 (6 bases). The CDR3 extends over 13 amino acids. The germline CDR1 and CDR2 sequences are SEHNR and FQNEAQ (reference sequence). The V gene lost 2 bases and the J gene lost 8 bases, with 12 bases spanning the gap. The CDR3, as DNA: TGTGCCAGCAGCTTATTAGCAGGGGCGGGCTACACCTTC. Its protein is CASSLLAGAGYTF.

The chain recombines TRBV5-6 with TRBJ1-4; no clear D. Germline V gives CDR1 SGHDT, CDR2 YYEEEE. This CDR3 has 14 residues. Trimming took 0 bases from V and 3 from J, leaving 6 bases between them. The CDR3: CASSLGRSNEKLFF. CDR3 nucleotides: TGTGCCAGCAGCTTGGGTCGGTCTAATGAAAAACTGTTTTTT.

This clone was seen only once. The chain combines TRBV11-3 with TRBJ2-1; 10 bases align to TRBD2. With V trimmed by 5 bases and J by 10 bases, 11 bases remained unmatched. The CDR3 totals 15 residues. Germline V gene sequence: CDR1 SGHNT, CDR2 YENEEA. CDR3 DNA sequence: TGTGCCAGCAGCCCGTTTAGCGGGAGGCCTCAGGAGCAGTTCTTC. It codes for CASSPFSGRPQEQFF.

The rearrangement uses TRBV10-3 and TRBJ1-1; D might be TRBD1 (6 bases). The V end lost 5 bases, the J end lost 5 bases, and 18 bases lay between the germline ends. The CDR3 length is 15 residues. CDR1 ENHRY and CDR2 SYGVKD come from the germline V gene. The CDR3 protein is CAISLTGPSRTEAFF. In DNA, the CDR3 is TGTGCCATCAGTCTTACAGGGCCGAGCAGGACTGAAGCTTTCTTT.

The chain uses TRBV9 and TRBJ1-2; 7 positions agree with TRBD1. Germline V gene sequence: CDR1 SGDLS, CDR2 YYNGEE. The junction had 3 bases not matched to a gene; V was cut back by 3 bases and J by 4 bases. The CDR3 contains 13 residues. The CDR3 loop reads CASSGNRGYGYTF. CDR3 in DNA: TGTGCCAGCAGCGGGAACAGGGGCTATGGCTACACCTTC.

The rearrangement uses TRBV23-1 and TRBJ2-7, with D perhaps TRBD2 (6 bases). TRBV23-1 falls under the ORF class, with uncertain function. This CDR3 contains 14 residues. Trimming left V 8 bases short and J 2 bases short, with 16 bases between. CDR3 in DNA: TGCGCCAGCCCCCGGGGGACTCCTACCTACGAGCAGTACTTC. As protein: CASPRGTPTYEQYF.

The chain is built from TRBV4-2 and TRBJ2-1; TRBD2 matches 15 bases. Losses at the gene ends were 7 bases for V and 9 bases for J; bases not matched to a gene: 7. CDR1 and CDR2 (germline): LGHNA, YNFKEQ. This CDR3 region has 15 residues. Here the CDR3 DNA reads TGTGCCAGCAAGACGGGACTAGCGGGAGGACGTGAGCAGTTCTTC. This codes for CASKTGLAGGREQFF.

The chain combines TRBV6-5 with TRBJ1-1; 7 bases align to TRBD1. Germline assignment: CDR1 MNHEY and CDR2 SVGAGI. V shed 4 bases and J 4 bases; nucleotides not matched to a gene: 6. The CDR3 covers 14 residues. CDR3 DNA sequence: TGTGCCAGCAGTTCCTACAGGGGTAGCACTGAAGCTTTCTTT. Protein sequence: CASSSYRGSTEAFF.

The gene calls are TRBV6-1 and TRBJ2-7, with TRBD1 matching 8 bases. V was clipped by 5 bases and J by 5 bases; unmatched bases: 11. This CDR3 is 15 amino acids long. Germline assignment: CDR1 MNHNS and CDR2 SASEGT. CDR3 DNA: TGTGCCAGCAGTCACACTATAAAGACAGGGGACGAGCAGTACTTC. Protein: CASSHTIKTGDEQYF.

Comment on this clone: This sample also contains other DNA sequences that code for the same CDR3. The genes are TRBV6-5 and TRBJ1-5; TRBD1 aligns across 7 bases. The CDR3 contains 15 residues. Unmatched junction bases numbered 6, after V lost 4 bases and J lost 3 bases. Germline CDR1 reads MNHEY; CDR2 reads SVGAGI. CDR3 in amino acids: CASSSRQGYNQPQHF. The DNA for the CDR3 is TGTGCCAGCAGTTCTCGACAGGGCTACAATCAGCCCCAGCATTTT.

This chain joins TRBV5-6 and TRBJ1-5; TRBD1 might be the D (5 bases). The CDR3 contains 15 residues. V shed 0 bases and J shed 6 bases, with 13 bases lying between them. Germline CDR1 and CDR2: SGHDT and YYEEEE. The CDR3 DNA sequence: TGTGCCAGCAGCTTGGAGGGGACTTTGGGTCAGCCCCAGCATTTT. Its protein is CASSLEGTLGQPQHF.

V gene TRBV10-2 combines with J gene TRBJ1-2, with D perhaps matching TRBD1 (5 bases). With 8 bases removed from V and 3 bases from J, the gap between germline ends came to 10 bases. The CDR3 has 12 residues. Germline loops: CDR1 WSHSY, CDR2 SAAADI. DNA for the CDR3: TGCGCCAGCGAAGGGGTATACTATGGCTACACCTTC. Translation: CASEGVYYGYTF.

Points on this clone: The junction departs from germline at one end; a sequencing error may be responsible. The chain has TRBV7-8 and TRBJ2-1; D is perhaps TRBD1 (5 bases). Per the germline V gene, CDR1 is SGHVS and CDR2 is FQNEAQ. The CDR3 runs 12 residues. In DNA form, the CDR3 reads TGTGCCAGCAGCTTAGGAGTGGAACAGGCCCTCTTC. Translating it yields CASSLGVEQALF.

V gene TRBV5-4 combines with J gene TRBJ2-1; 13 nucleotides agree with TRBD2. The CDR3 has 16 residues. Germline V CDR1 and CDR2: SGHNT, YYREEE (reference sequence). V lost 4 bases to trimming and J lost 10 bases; unmatched junction nucleotides: 11. The CDR3 sequence: CASSTILAGGQWEQFF. The CDR3 DNA sequence: TGTGCCAGCAGCACCATACTAGCGGGGGGGCAATGGGAGCAGTTCTTC.

This sequence joins TRBV27 and TRBJ1-4, with D possibly matching TRBD1 (6 bases). The V and J ends lost 5 bases and 8 bases respectively, with 18 bases between them. Germline V gene sequence: CDR1 MNHEY, CDR2 SMNVEV (reference sequence). The length of the CDR3 is 15 residues. CDR3 coding DNA: TGTGCCAGCAGTCCCTACAGGGAACTAGTCGAAAAACTGTTTTTT. Protein sequence: CASSPYRELVEKLFF. Variable domain in full (rest from reference TRBV27 and TRBJ1-4): EAQVTQNPRYLITVTGKKLTVTCSQNMNHEYMSWYRQDPGLGLRQIYYSMNVEVTDKGDVPEGYKVSRKEKRNFPLILESPSPNQTSLYFCASSPYRELVEKLFFGSGTQLSVL.

This clone appeared once. The CDR3 reads CSARGPLEAFF. The CDR3 DNA is TGCAGTGCTAGAGGGCCATTGGAAGCTTTCTTT. The chain has TRBV20-1 and TRBJ1-1; the D is unclear. Germline CDR1 and CDR2: DFQATT and SNEGSKA (reference sequence). V lost 1 base and J 8 bases, leaving 8 bases between the germline ends. The CDR3 is 11 residues long.